Below, one T cell receptor beta chain is given with its context. Its antigen is unknown. This sample was taken from a study of Ad26.COV2.S vaccination and SARS-CoV-2 variants. Broader study findings: Measurement of non-spike TCR breadth gave similar results in vaccine and placebo recipients. Reportedly, spike-specific CD8+ and CD4+ T cell responses achieved substantial breadth once vaccination had taken place. Vaccine recipients posted higher spike-specific TCR breadth than their placebo counterparts.

Clones were sequenced by immunoSEQ multiplex PCR, and TCRdb holds only the in-frame ones, with some missing. In the table there are about 350,000 clones, about 91% of which are singletons. This CDR3 contains 14 residues. Germline lookup yields CDR1 SNHLY and CDR2 FYNNEI. V shed 6 bases and J 4 bases; nucleotides not matched to a gene: 3. This chain connects TRBV2 to TRBJ2-2, with TRBD1 identical over 9 bases. This sample comprised peripheral blood, obtained after recovery from COVID-19. This receptor was taken from a human donor who had recovered from COVID-19. As DNA, the CDR3 is TGTGCCAGCAGCGGACAGGGGAGCACCGGGGAGCTGTTTTTT. Its translation is CASSGQGSTGELFF.